The present T cell receptor (beta chain) was sequenced within a study of blood T cells in healthy people across ages. Study findings and constraints: Diversity estimates drawn from one million T cells were deemed underestimates. Long-lived and aged donors differed, with more naive CD4+ cells and higher diversity in the long-lived.

A second about 6 to 12 cycle PCR used barcoded and J-beta primers. MiXCR, run by TCRdb on the 5' RACE reads, gives a single entry per CDR3 protein. Of approximately 350,000 distinct CDR3 sequences in the sample, roughly half were seen once. As for this clonotype: Its cognate antigen is unknown.

Germline loops: CDR1 SGHRS, CDR2 YFSETQ. The CDR3 runs 14 residues. V gave up 1 base and J gave up 1 base, with 7 bases separating them. The TCR sequence derives from a man between 60 and 75 years old in good health. This chain connects TRBV5-1 to TRBJ2-3; possible D gene TRBD2, 5 bases. Sequencing was performed on blood. DNA for the CDR3: TGCGCCAGCAGCTTGCAGGAGGGCACAGATACGCAGTATTTT. This codes for CASSLQEGTDTQYF.